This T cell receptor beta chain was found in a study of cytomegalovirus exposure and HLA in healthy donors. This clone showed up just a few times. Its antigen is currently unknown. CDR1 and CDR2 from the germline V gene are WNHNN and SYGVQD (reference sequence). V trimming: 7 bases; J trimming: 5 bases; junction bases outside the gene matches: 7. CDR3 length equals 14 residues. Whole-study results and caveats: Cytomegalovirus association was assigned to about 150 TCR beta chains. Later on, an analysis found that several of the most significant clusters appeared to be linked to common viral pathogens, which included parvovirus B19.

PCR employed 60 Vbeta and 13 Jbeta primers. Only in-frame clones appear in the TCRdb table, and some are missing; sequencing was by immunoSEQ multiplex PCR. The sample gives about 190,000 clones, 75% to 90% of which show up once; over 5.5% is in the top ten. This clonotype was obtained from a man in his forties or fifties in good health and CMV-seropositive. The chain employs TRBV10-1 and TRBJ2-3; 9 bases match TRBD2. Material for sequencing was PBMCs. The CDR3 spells CASNPGLAEDTQYF. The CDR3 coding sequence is TGCGCCAGCAACCCGGGACTAGCTGAAGATACGCAGTATTTT.